This TCR beta chain was sequenced for a study of shared T cell receptors in the human thymus. TCRdb's table, derived via immunoSEQ multiplex PCR, lists solely in-frame clones and lacks some. The sample includes 700,000 to 750,000 clones, 70% to 90% of them seen just once. This clone was observed a handful of times. The CDR3 has 13 amino acids. V was pared by 0 bases and J by 3 bases, with 6 bases between. Per the germline V gene, CDR1 is SNHLY and CDR2 is FYNNEI. The same sample was also studied in work on human thymus T cells. That paper notes: The thymus tissue came from resections taken during corrective heart surgery. Usage of V and J genes appeared biased in thymic and blood repertoires. Related research has reported that thymic repertoires overlap highly among unrelated individuals.

The chain employs TRBV2 and TRBJ2-7; D is ambiguous. The specimen was thymocytes. The clonotype originates from a girl less than two years old with a congenital heart defect. The CDR3 loop is CASSEAPDYEQYF. CDR3 DNA: TGTGCCAGCAGTGAAGCCCCAGACTACGAGCAGTACTTC.